The 8 T cell receptor beta chains below come from one sample, sequenced in a study of T cell responses to AZD1222 COVID-19 vaccine. This table comes from immunoSEQ multiplex PCR, and its TCRdb copy is limited to in-frame clones, with some not included. The data show 150,000 to 200,000 clones, 90% to 95% seen once. Sequenced material: peripheral blood, taken on day 0 of AZD1222 vaccination. The receptor source for this set is an adult in good health.

The chain couples TRBV4-2 to TRBJ1-2; D possibly corresponds to TRBD1 (5 bases). This CDR3 has 19 residues. The ends were cut back, 3 bases at V and 5 bases at J, with 28 bases in the middle. Germline assignment: CDR1 LGHNA and CDR2 YNFKEQ. CDR3 sequence (DNA): TGTGCCAGCAGCCACGGAACCGGGACCCTTACGTCGCGTGTTTATGGCTACACCTTC. Amino acid sequence: CASSHGTGTLTSRVYGYTF.

This chain links TRBV7-8 with TRBJ2-5; no clear D gene. The germline CDR1 and CDR2 sequences are SGHVS and FQNEAQ. The CDR3 runs 15 residues. The germline V and J ends were trimmed by 5 bases and 1 base, with 14 bases remaining between them. The CDR3 is CASSPWPGPQETQYF. In DNA form, the CDR3 reads TGTGCCAGCAGCCCCTGGCCAGGCCCCCAAGAGACCCAGTACTTC.

V is TRBV2 and J is TRBJ2-1; D ambiguous. This CDR3 has 11 residues. Germline V CDR1 and CDR2: SNHLY, FYNNEI. V was shortened by 2 bases and J by 10 bases, with 6 bases between the two germline ends. CDR3 DNA sequence: TGTGCCAGCAGTGAAAGGAACGAGCAGTTCTTC. Its translation: CASSERNEQFF.

This clone occurred a few times. V usage is TRBV4-1 and J usage is TRBJ1-4, with TRBD1 matching 8 bases. CDR3 length: 18 residues. Germline assignment: CDR1 MGHRA and CDR2 YSYEKL. V shed 2 bases and J 8 bases; nucleotides not matched to a gene: 16. CDR3 region: CASSQNLLYRGRGEKLFF. The CDR3 DNA follows: TGCGCCAGCAGCCAAAATCTACTTTACAGGGGGAGGGGGGAAAAACTGTTTTTT.

The chain combines TRBV29-1 with TRBJ1-5; 8 bases agree with TRBD1. J lost 5 bases, V lost 4 bases, and 4 bases had no gene match. This CDR3 region has 13 residues. Germline assignment: CDR1 SQVTM and CDR2 ANQGSEA. The CDR3 spells CSVGQGKDQPQHF. CDR3 coding DNA: TGCAGCGTTGGACAGGGGAAGGATCAGCCCCAGCATTTT.

The chain recombines TRBV30 with TRBJ1-2; D is uncertain. Trimming left V 5 bases short and J 2 bases short, with 3 bases between. Per germline, CDR1 GTSNPN and CDR2 SVGIG (reference sequence). The CDR3 is 10 amino acids. CDR3 loop: CAWGNYGYTF. DNA of the CDR3: TGTGCCTGGGGGAACTATGGCTACACCTTC.

The rearrangement links TRBV19 to TRBJ2-1; tentative D call: TRBD1 (6 bases). The germline gives CDR1 LNHDA, CDR2 SQIVND (reference sequence). CDR3 length: 11 amino acids. V shed 10 bases and J shed 4 bases, with 8 bases lying between them. CDR3 region: CATGQYNEQFF. As DNA, the CDR3 is TGTGCCACAGGACAGTACAATGAGCAGTTCTTC.

The chain employs TRBV4-1 and TRBJ1-2; no definite D call. This CDR3 spans 12 amino acids. Germline V gene data show CDR1 as MGHRA and CDR2 as YSYEKL. The V and J ends lost 0 bases and 8 bases respectively, with 7 bases between them. As DNA, the CDR3 is TGCGCCAGCAGCCAAGATATGGAGGGCTACACCTTC. This sequence encodes CASSQDMEGYTF.